This entry lists 29 T cell receptor beta chains sequenced from one sample in a study of T cell changes during pregnancy in multiple sclerosis. Clones were sequenced by immunoSEQ multiplex PCR, and TCRdb holds only the in-frame ones, with some missing. The table lists some 81,000 clones, 75% to 90% of them singletons. This specimen consisted of peripheral blood, obtained before pregnancy. The source is a female donor with multiple sclerosis, enrolled in a pregnancy study.

J is TRBJ1-2 and V is TRBV19; TRBD1 matches at 10 bases. Germline V CDR1 and CDR2: LNHDA, SQIVND (reference sequence). V dropped 3 bases and J dropped 8; count of bases not matched to a gene: 12. The CDR3 contains 16 residues. In DNA form, the CDR3 reads TGTGCCAGTAGTATCCGGAAGGACAGGGGGGAGAGCGGCTACACCTTC. Its protein product is CASSIRKDRGESGYTF.

The V call is TRBV25-1, the J call TRBJ2-1; 8 nucleotides align to TRBD1. The CDR3 has 15 residues. From germline, CDR1 is MGHDK and CDR2 SYGVNS. V trimming: 1 base; J trimming: 2 bases; junction bases outside the gene matches: 1. CDR3: CASSEFRGPYNEQFF. CDR3 sequence (DNA): TGTGCCAGCAGTGAATTCAGGGGGCCCTACAATGAGCAGTTCTTC.

This chain uses TRBV18 with TRBJ2-1, with D possibly being TRBD1 (7 bases). The CDR3 spans 18 residues. Germline V gene data show CDR1 as KGHSH and CDR2 as LQKENI. V lost 8 bases to trimming and J lost 4 bases, with 27 bases between them. CDR3 coding DNA: TGTGCCAGCCTCTCCAGGGGGGCGGCCCTGGGAGTATACAATGAGCAGTTCTTC. This sequence encodes CASLSRGAALGVYNEQFF. Variable domain in full (rest from reference TRBV18 and TRBJ2-1): NAGVMQNPRHLVRRRGQEARLRCSPMKGHSHVYWYRQLPEEGLKFMVYLQKENIIDESGMPKERFSAEFPKEGPSILRIQQVVRGDSAAYFCASLSRGAALGVYNEQFFGPGTRLTVL.

V gene TRBV5-6 combines with J gene TRBJ1-3; TRBD1 might be the D (5 bases). The germline gives CDR1 SGHDT, CDR2 YYEEEE. V was shortened by 7 bases and J by 4 bases, with 12 bases between the two germline ends. This CDR3 has 13 residues. The CDR3 is CASAGTEGNTIYF. Here the CDR3 DNA reads TGTGCCAGCGCGGGGACCGAAGGAAACACCATATATTTT.

The chain joins TRBV28 to TRBJ1-5; D might be TRBD1 (5 bases). CDR1 and CDR2 from the germline V gene are MDHEN and SYDVKM. CDR3 length equals 14 residues. V was cut by 5 bases and J by 6 bases, with 14 bases left in between. The CDR3 protein is CASSPHDSAQPQHF. In nucleotides, the CDR3 is TGTGCCAGCAGTCCCCATGACAGCGCTCAGCCCCAGCATTTT.

The gene calls are TRBV4-1 and TRBJ1-1; no clear D. V was pared by 6 bases and J by 3 bases, with 5 bases between. Germline V gives CDR1 MGHRA, CDR2 YSYEKL. The CDR3 length is 11 residues. The CDR3 here is CASRRDTEAFF. The CDR3 DNA reads TGCGCCAGCAGGCGGGACACTGAAGCTTTCTTT.

The rearrangement links TRBV18 to TRBJ1-1; D is perhaps TRBD1 (6 bases). Trimming removed 6 bases at V and 2 bases at J, with 10 bases between. The CDR3 spans 13 residues. CDR1 KGHSH and CDR2 LQKENI come from the germline V gene. In DNA form, the CDR3 reads TGTGCCAGCTCGACAGGAACCAACACTGAAGCTTTCTTT. Translation: CASSTGTNTEAFF. The full variable domain, completed using reference TRBV18 and TRBJ1-1, is NAGVMQNPRHLVRRRGQEARLRCSPMKGHSHVYWYRQLPEEGLKFMVYLQKENIIDESGMPKERFSAEFPKEGPSILRIQQVVRGDSAAYFCASSTGTNTEAFFGQGTRLTVV.

The chain employs TRBV29-1 and TRBJ2-3; D perhaps matches TRBD2 (6 bases). The CDR3 consists of 15 residues. The V and J ends lost 0 bases and 8 bases respectively, with 18 bases between them. CDR1 SQVTM and CDR2 ANQGSEA come from the germline V gene. The CDR3 is CSVEDRGDSSATQYF. The CDR3 nucleotides are TGCAGCGTTGAAGACCGTGGGGACTCTTCAGCTACGCAGTATTTT.

This chain uses TRBV4-3 with TRBJ2-3; 7 bases are shared with TRBD2. Germline V gene sequence: CDR1 LGHNA, CDR2 YSLEER. The trim removed 0 bases at V and 3 bases at J, leaving 6 bases unmatched. This CDR3 has 16 amino acids. This CDR3 is CASSQDLGGGTDTQYF. The CDR3 DNA sequence: TGCGCCAGCAGCCAAGATCTGGGGGGGGGTACAGATACGCAGTATTTT.

The V and J genes are TRBV19 and TRBJ1-6; 7 bases line up with TRBD1. Germline CDR1 reads LNHDA; CDR2 reads SQIVND (reference sequence). The CDR3 covers 15 residues. V gave up 7 bases and J gave up 5 bases; unmatched junction bases: 8. Written as DNA, the CDR3 is TGTGCCAGTAAACCACAGGGGTTCGATAATTCACCCCTCCACTTT. It codes for CASKPQGFDNSPLHF.

The sample holds one count of this clone. V is TRBV27 and J is TRBJ2-5; 8 bases are shared with TRBD2. The CDR3 consists of 13 residues. The trim removed 9 bases at V and 0 bases at J, leaving 3 bases unmatched. The germline gives CDR1 MNHEY, CDR2 SMNVEV (reference sequence). The CDR3 reads CASGLANQETQYF. The CDR3 DNA reads as TGTGCCAGTGGACTAGCTAACCAAGAGACCCAGTACTTC.

This clone came up once. The chain employs TRBV5-1 and TRBJ1-1; maybe TRBD1 (6 bases). This CDR3 comprises 16 residues. Trimming removed 1 base at V and 1 base at J, with 14 bases between. Germline assignment: CDR1 SGHRS and CDR2 YFSETQ. The CDR3 is CASSLRQVSRNTEAFF. In DNA form, the CDR3 reads TGCGCCAGCAGCTTGAGACAGGTCTCAAGGAACACTGAAGCTTTCTTT.

The chain carries TRBV15 and TRBJ2-1, with TRBD2 matching 12 bases. CDR3 length equals 17 residues. Germline assignment: CDR1 LNHNV and CDR2 YYDKDF (reference sequence). V shed 8 bases and J 3 bases; nucleotides not matched to a gene: 11. CDR3 sequence (DNA): TGTGCCACCGGTAGGGCTAGCGGGGGGGTCGTCTACAATGAGCAGTTCTTC. It yields the protein CATGRASGGVVYNEQFF.

V is TRBV7-2 and J is TRBJ2-1; no clear D gene. The CDR3 consists of 12 residues. CDR1 is SGHTA, CDR2 FQGNSA, per germline. The V end lost 3 bases, the J end lost 7 bases, and 7 bases lay between the germline ends. CDR3 amino acids: CASSFFRNEQFF. In DNA form, the CDR3 reads TGTGCCAGCAGCTTCTTCCGGAATGAGCAGTTCTTC.

This rearrangement joins TRBV2 to TRBJ1-4, with TRBD1 matching over 12 bases. The germline CDR1 and CDR2 sequences are SNHLY and FYNNEI. This CDR3 has 15 amino acids. V dropped 6 bases and J dropped 14; count of bases not matched to a gene: 13. As DNA, the CDR3 is TGTGCCAGCAGAATAATCGGGACAGGGGGCGCACGGCTGTTTTTT. The encoded protein is CASRIIGTGGARLFF.

Note on this clone: The CDR3 carries no conserved terminal phenylalanine or tryptophan, so it likely arises from a read error. V and J are TRBV7-7 and TRBJ2-2; D is undetermined. The CDR3 is 18 amino acids. CDR1 SSHAT and CDR2 FNYEAQ come from the germline V gene (reference sequence). This CDR3 is CASSLVPSDILNTGELFS. As DNA, the CDR3 is TGTGCTAGCAGCTTAGTGCCGAGTGACATCCTAAACACCGGGGAGCTGTTTTCT.

This sequence joins TRBV5-1 and TRBJ2-6; possible D gene TRBD2, 5 bases. CDR3 length: 15 amino acids. The V end lost 4 bases, the J end lost 0 bases, and 8 bases lay between the germline ends. Germline V CDR1 and CDR2: SGHRS, YFSETQ. The CDR3 sequence: CASSPGSSGANVLTF. CDR3 nucleotides: TGCGCCAGCAGCCCTGGGAGCTCTGGGGCCAACGTCCTGACTTTC.

V is TRBV30 and J is TRBJ1-3; D not certain. This CDR3 has 13 residues. V was pared by 5 bases and J by 0 bases, with 8 bases between. Per the germline V gene, CDR1 is GTSNPN and CDR2 is SVGIG (reference sequence). The CDR3 DNA reads TGTGCCTGGGTGGCCGACTCTGGAAACACCATATATTTT. This encodes CAWVADSGNTIYF.

J is TRBJ1-1 and V is TRBV7-8, with D unclear. The CDR3 is made up of 13 amino acids. Germline loops: CDR1 SGHVS, CDR2 FQNEAQ. The germline V and J ends were trimmed by 4 bases and 0 bases, with 6 bases remaining between them. CDR3: CASSSNMNTEAFF. The CDR3 nucleotides read TGTGCCAGCAGCTCGAACATGAACACTGAAGCTTTCTTT. The full variable domain, rest sourced from reference TRBV7-8 and TRBJ1-1, is GAGVSQSPRYKVAKRGQDVALRCDPISGHVSLFWYQQALGQGPEFLTYFQNEAQLDKSGLPSDRFFAERPEGSVSTLKIQRTQQEDSAVYLCASSSNMNTEAFFGQGTRLTVV.

The J gene is TRBJ1-2, the V gene TRBV9; D not certain. The germline V gene encodes CDR1 SGDLS and CDR2 YYNGEE. V lost 4 bases and J lost 0, with 13 bases in between. The CDR3 extends over 15 amino acids. The CDR3 DNA reads TGTGCCAGCAGCCCCCTAGGGAGGTCTAACTATGGCTACACCTTC. It translates to CASSPLGRSNYGYTF.

The chain links TRBV27 to TRBJ2-1; maybe TRBD2 (5 bases). Germline V lookup: CDR1 MNHEY, CDR2 SMNVEV (reference sequence). V lost 3 bases and J lost 4, with 16 bases in between. This CDR3 is built from 16 residues. The CDR3: CASSFALWEPYNEQFF. The CDR3 DNA sequence: TGTGCCAGCAGTTTCGCTCTGTGGGAGCCTTACAATGAGCAGTTCTTC.

The chain is built from TRBV2 and TRBJ2-7, with 7 bases that match TRBD1. The CDR3 consists of 14 residues. With V trimmed by 8 bases and J by 3 bases, 10 bases remained unmatched. CDR1 is SNHLY, CDR2 FYNNEI, per germline. The CDR3 nucleotides are TGTGCCAGCGGTGGGACAGCCCTCCTCTACGAGCAGTACTTC. This translates into CASGGTALLYEQYF.

The chain employs TRBV19 and TRBJ2-7, with D possibly matching TRBD1 (6 bases). The ends were cut back, 3 bases at V and 0 bases at J, with 15 bases in the middle. The CDR3 loop spans 16 amino acids. Germline-derived CDR1 and CDR2 are LNHDA and SQIVND (reference sequence). CDR3 in amino acids: CASSMGRGPNSYEQYF. The CDR3 nucleotides read TGTGCCAGTAGTATGGGCAGGGGCCCCAACTCCTACGAGCAGTACTTC.

The rearrangement uses TRBV4-1 and TRBJ1-2; the D gene is possibly TRBD1 (5 bases). The CDR3 is 14 amino acids. V dropped 1 base and J dropped 4 bases, with 10 bases sitting between them. Germline loops: CDR1 MGHRA, CDR2 YSYEKL. CDR3 coding DNA: TGCGCCAGCAGCCAAGTCCCAGGGCGCTATGGCTACACCTTC. Its protein product is CASSQVPGRYGYTF.

The CDR3 nucleotides read TGTGCCAGCAGCTTGGGACTCTTCAAAACCGGGGAGCTGTTTTTT. Translation: CASSLGLFKTGELFF. This sequence joins TRBV7-2 and TRBJ2-2; possible D gene TRBD2, 6 bases. V dropped 3 bases and J dropped 5 bases, with 13 bases sitting between them. The CDR3 sequence is 15 residues long. Germline V gene lookup returns CDR1 SGHTA and CDR2 FQGNSA.

The chain joins TRBV18 to TRBJ1-1; 7 nucleotides line up with TRBD1. Trimming removed 1 base from V and 6 bases from J; junction bases left unmatched: 8. There are 15 residues in the CDR3. Per the germline V gene, CDR1 is KGHSH and CDR2 is LQKENI. CDR3 sequence (DNA): TGTGCCAGCTCACCACAACAGGGGAGCTGGTCTGAAGCTTTCTTT. Its protein is CASSPQQGSWSEAFF.

The chain joins TRBV18 to TRBJ1-5; 8 bases agree with TRBD1. Germline assignment: CDR1 KGHSH and CDR2 LQKENI. Unmatched junction bases numbered 3, after V lost 2 bases and J lost 6 bases. The CDR3 is 14 amino acids. CDR3 coding DNA: TGTGCCAGCTCACCAGACAGGGGAATTCAGCCCCAGCATTTT. Its protein is CASSPDRGIQPQHF.

V is TRBV5-1 and J is TRBJ2-5, with TRBD1 identical over 9 bases. From germline, CDR1 is SGHRS and CDR2 YFSETQ. The V and J ends lost 9 bases and 4 bases, in that order; junction bases with no gene match: 7. The CDR3 is 13 residues long. This chain's CDR3 is CATAQGARETQYF. CDR3 DNA: TGCGCCACCGCACAGGGGGCGCGAGAGACCCAGTACTTC.

V gene TRBV7-9 combines with J gene TRBJ1-4; TRBD1 is a possible D gene (6 bases). CDR3 length: 15 amino acids. The V gene lost 5 bases and the J gene lost 8 bases, with 18 bases spanning the gap. Germline CDR1 is SEHNR and CDR2 is FQNEAQ (reference sequence). CDR3 loop: CASSPHRAGEEKLFF. CDR3 in DNA: TGTGCCAGCAGCCCCCACCGGGCAGGGGAGGAAAAACTGTTTTTT.